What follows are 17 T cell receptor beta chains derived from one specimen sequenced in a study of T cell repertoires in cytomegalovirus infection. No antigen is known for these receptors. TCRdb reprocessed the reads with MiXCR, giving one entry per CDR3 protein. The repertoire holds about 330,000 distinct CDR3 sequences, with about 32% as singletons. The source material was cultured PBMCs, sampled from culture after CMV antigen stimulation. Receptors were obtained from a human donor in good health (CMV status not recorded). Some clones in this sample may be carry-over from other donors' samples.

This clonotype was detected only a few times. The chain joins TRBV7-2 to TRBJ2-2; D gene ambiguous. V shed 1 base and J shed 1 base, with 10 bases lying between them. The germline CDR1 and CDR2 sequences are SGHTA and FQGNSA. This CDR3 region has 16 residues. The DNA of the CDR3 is TGTGCCAGCAGCTTAGAAGTCTTTAGGAACACCGGGGAGCTGTTTTTT. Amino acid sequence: CASSLEVFRNTGELFF.

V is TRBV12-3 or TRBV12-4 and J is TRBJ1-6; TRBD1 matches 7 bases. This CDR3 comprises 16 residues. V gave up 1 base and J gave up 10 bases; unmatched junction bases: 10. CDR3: CASSLGRVRGDSPLHF. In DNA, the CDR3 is TGTGCCAGCAGTTTAGGACGGGTCAGGGGGGACTCACCCCTCCACTTT.

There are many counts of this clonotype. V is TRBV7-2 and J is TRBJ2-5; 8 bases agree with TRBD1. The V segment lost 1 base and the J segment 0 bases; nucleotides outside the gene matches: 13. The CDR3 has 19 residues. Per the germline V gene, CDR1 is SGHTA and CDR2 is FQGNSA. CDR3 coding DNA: TGTGCCAGCAGCTTAGTTCTTTTTGGGACAGGATTTAACCAAGAGACCCAGTACTTC. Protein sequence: CASSLVLFGTGFNQETQYF.

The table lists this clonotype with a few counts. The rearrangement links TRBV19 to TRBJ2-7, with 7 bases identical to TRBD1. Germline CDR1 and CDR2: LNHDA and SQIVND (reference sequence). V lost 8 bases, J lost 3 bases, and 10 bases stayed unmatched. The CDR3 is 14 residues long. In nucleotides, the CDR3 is TGTGCCAGTGACTCGACAGGGTTGGGCTACGAGCAGTACTTC. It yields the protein CASDSTGLGYEQYF.

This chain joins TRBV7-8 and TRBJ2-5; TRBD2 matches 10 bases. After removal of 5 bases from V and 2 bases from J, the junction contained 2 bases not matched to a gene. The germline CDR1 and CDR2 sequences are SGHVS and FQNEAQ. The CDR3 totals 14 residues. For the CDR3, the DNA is TGTGCCAGCAGCCCTAGCGGGAGACAAGAGACCCAGTACTTC. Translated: CASSPSGRQETQYF.

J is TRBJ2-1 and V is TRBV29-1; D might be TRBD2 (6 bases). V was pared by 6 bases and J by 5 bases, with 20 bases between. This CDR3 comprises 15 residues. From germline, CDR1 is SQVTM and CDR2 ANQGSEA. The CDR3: CSVSPGTSSHNEQFF. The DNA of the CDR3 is TGCAGCGTAAGCCCCGGGACTTCAAGCCACAATGAGCAGTTCTTC.

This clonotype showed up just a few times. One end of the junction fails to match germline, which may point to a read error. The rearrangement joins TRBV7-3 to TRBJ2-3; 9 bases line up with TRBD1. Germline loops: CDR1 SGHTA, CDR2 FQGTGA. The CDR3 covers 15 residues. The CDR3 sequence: CASSLTGGGSDTQYF. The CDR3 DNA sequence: TGTGCCAGCAGCCTAACAGGGGGCGGGTCAGATACGCAGTATTTT.

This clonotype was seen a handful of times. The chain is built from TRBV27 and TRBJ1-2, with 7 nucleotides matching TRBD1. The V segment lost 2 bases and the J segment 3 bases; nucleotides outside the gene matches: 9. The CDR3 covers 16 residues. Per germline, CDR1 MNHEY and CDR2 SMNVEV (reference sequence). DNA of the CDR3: TGTGCCAGCAGTTTAAGAGGGACAGCGTCCTACTATGGCTACACCTTC. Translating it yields CASSLRGTASYYGYTF.

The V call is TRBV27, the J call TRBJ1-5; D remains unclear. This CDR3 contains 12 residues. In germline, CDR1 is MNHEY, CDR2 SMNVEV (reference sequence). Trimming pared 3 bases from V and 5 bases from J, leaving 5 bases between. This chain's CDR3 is CASSFLDQPQHF. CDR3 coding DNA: TGTGCCAGCAGTTTTCTGGATCAGCCCCAGCATTTT.

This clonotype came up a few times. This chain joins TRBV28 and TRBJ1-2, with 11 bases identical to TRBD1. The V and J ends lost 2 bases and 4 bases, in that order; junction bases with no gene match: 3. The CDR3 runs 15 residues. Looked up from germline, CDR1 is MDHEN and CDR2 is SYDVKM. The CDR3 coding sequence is TGTGCCAGCAGTTTAAGGACAGGGGGCGGCTATGGCTACACCTTC. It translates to CASSLRTGGGYGYTF.

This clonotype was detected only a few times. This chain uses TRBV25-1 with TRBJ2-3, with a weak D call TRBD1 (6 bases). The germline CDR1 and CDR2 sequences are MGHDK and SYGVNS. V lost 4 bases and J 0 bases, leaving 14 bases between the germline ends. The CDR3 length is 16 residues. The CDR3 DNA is TGTGCCAGCAGTGTAACAAGGACAGATAGCACAGATACGCAGTATTTT. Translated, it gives CASSVTRTDSTDTQYF.

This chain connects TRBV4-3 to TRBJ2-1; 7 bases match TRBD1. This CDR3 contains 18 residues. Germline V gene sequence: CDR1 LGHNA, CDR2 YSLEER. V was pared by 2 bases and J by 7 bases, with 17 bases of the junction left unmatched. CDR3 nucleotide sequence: TGCGCCAGCAGCCAAAGGGGTATGGGTAGGGGGCCGGGGAATGAGCAGTTCTTC. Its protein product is CASSQRGMGRGPGNEQFF.

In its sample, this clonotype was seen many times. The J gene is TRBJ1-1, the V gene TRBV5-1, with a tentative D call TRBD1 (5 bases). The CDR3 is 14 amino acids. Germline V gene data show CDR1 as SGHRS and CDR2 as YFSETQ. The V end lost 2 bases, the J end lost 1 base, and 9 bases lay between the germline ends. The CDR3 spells CASSFKGQNTEAFF. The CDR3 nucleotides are TGCGCCAGCAGCTTTAAAGGACAGAACACTGAAGCTTTCTTT. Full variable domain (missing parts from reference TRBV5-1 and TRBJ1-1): KAGVTQTPRYLIKTRGQQVTLSCSPISGHRSVSWYQQTPGQGLQFLFEYFSETQRNKGNFPGRFSGRQFSNSRSEMNVSTLELGDSALYLCASSFKGQNTEAFFGQGTRLTVV.

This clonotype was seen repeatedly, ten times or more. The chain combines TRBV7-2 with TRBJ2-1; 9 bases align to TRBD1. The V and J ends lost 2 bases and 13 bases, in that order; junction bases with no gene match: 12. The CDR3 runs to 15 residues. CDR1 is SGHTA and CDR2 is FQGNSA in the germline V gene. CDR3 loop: CASSLSTDRGGGQFF. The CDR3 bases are TGTGCCAGCAGCTTATCGACAGACAGGGGGGGGGGCCAGTTCTTC.

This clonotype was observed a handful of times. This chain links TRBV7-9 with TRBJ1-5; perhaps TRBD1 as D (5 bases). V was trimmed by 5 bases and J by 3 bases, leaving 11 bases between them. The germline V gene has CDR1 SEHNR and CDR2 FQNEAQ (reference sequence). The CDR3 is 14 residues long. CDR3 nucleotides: TGTGCCAGCAGCCCCGCGGGGGTCAATCAGCCCCAGCATTTT. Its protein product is CASSPAGVNQPQHF.

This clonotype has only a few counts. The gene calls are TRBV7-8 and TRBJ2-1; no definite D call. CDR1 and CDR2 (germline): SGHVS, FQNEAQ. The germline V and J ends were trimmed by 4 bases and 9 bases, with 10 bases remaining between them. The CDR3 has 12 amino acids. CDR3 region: CASSSLVGEQFF. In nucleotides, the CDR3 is TGTGCCAGCAGCTCCTTAGTGGGTGAGCAGTTCTTC.

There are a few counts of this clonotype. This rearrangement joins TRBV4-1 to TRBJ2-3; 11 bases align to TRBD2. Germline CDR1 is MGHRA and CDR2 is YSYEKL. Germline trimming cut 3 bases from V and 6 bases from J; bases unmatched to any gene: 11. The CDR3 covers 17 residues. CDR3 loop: CASSQAGLAEALDTQYF. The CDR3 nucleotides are TGCGCCAGCAGCCAGGCGGGACTAGCGGAAGCCCTTGATACGCAGTATTTT.